One and the same sample provided the 23 T cell receptor beta chains below, sequenced in a study of glioma-infiltrating T cells after dendritic cell vaccination. Measured with immunoSEQ multiplex PCR; TCRdb has only the in-frame clones, and not every one. The sample contains roughly 23,000 clones, 70% to 80% of which appear only once. Sequencing used blood, obtained before dendritic cell vaccination. All receptors come from a human donor with glioblastoma.

This rearrangement joins TRBV6-6 to TRBJ2-6, with D maybe TRBD1 (6 bases). CDR3 length equals 15 residues. Trimming left V 5 bases short and J 1 base short, with 9 bases between. Germline values: CDR1 MNHNY, CDR2 SVGAGI (reference sequence). The CDR3 coding sequence is TGTGCCAGCAGTATACAGGGATCTGGGGCCAACGTCCTGACTTTC. Its protein product is CASSIQGSGANVLTF.

V is TRBV15 and J is TRBJ2-7; 9 nucleotides line up with TRBD1. The germline V gene encodes CDR1 LNHNV and CDR2 YYDKDF (reference sequence). The J segment lost 6 bases and the V segment lost 1 base, leaving 4 bases of the junction unmatched. The CDR3 runs to 14 residues. CDR3 nucleotides: TGTGCCACCAGCAGAGGACAGGGGGTTCCCGAGCAGTACTTC. Translated, it gives CATSRGQGVPEQYF.

The rearrangement uses TRBV7-6 and TRBJ2-6, with D uncertain. Trimming left V 5 bases short and J 0 bases short, with 11 bases between. This CDR3 is built from 16 residues. In germline, CDR1 is SGHVS, CDR2 FNYEAQ. CDR3: CASSPIEDSGANVLTF. For the CDR3, the DNA is TGTGCCAGCAGCCCCATAGAGGACTCTGGGGCCAACGTCCTGACTTTC. Full variable domain (missing parts from reference TRBV7-6 and TRBJ2-6): GAGVSQSPRYKVTKRGQDVALRCDPISGHVSLYWYRQALGQGPEFLTYFNYEAQQDKSGLPNDRFSAERPEGSISTLTIQRTEQRDSAMYRCASSPIEDSGANVLTFGAGSRLTVL.

There are a few counts of this clone. CDR3: CASSVDFQGGVRGEQFF. DNA for the CDR3: TGTGCCAGCAGCGTAGATTTCCAGGGGGGTGTTCGAGGTGAGCAGTTCTTC. The gene calls are TRBV9 and TRBJ2-1; D may be TRBD1 (7 bases). This CDR3 is built from 17 residues. V lost 0 bases and J lost 9, with 22 bases in between. Germline V gene sequence: CDR1 SGDLS, CDR2 YYNGEE.

The chain is built from TRBV19 and TRBJ2-3; TRBD2 aligns across 9 bases. Per germline, CDR1 LNHDA and CDR2 SQIVND (reference sequence). This CDR3 is 15 amino acids long. V lost 6 bases, J lost 5 bases, and 9 bases stayed unmatched. The CDR3 region is CASSAPGLARDTQYF. The CDR3 DNA follows: TGTGCCAGTAGCGCCCCGGGACTAGCCCGAGATACGCAGTATTTT.

The chain carries TRBV9 and TRBJ1-6; D unclear. CDR3 length: 17 residues. V lost 4 bases to trimming and J lost 10 bases, with 24 bases between them. The germline CDR1 and CDR2 sequences are SGDLS and YYNGEE. The CDR3 spells CASSPLAGHPDLSPLHF. CDR3 nucleotides: TGTGCCAGCAGCCCTCTCGCGGGCCACCCAGATCTCTCACCCCTCCACTTT.

This clone was observed a handful of times. As DNA, the CDR3 is TGTGCCAGCAGCCCCCCGGGAGGCCAAGAGACCCAGTACTTC. This sequence encodes CASSPPGGQETQYF. This chain joins TRBV7-2 and TRBJ2-5; 7 bases fit TRBD2. Looked up from germline, CDR1 is SGHTA and CDR2 is FQGNSA. J gave up 1 base and V 5 bases, and 4 bases lay outside the gene matches. The CDR3 extends over 14 amino acids.

The chain combines TRBV27 with TRBJ1-1, with D uncertain. Germline values: CDR1 MNHEY, CDR2 SMNVEV (reference sequence). The CDR3 is 16 amino acids. V lost 5 bases and J lost 3, with 19 bases in between. CDR3 sequence reads: CASSRAGGPGYTEAFF. The CDR3 DNA reads as TGTGCCAGCAGTAGAGCAGGCGGGCCGGGGTACACTGAAGCTTTCTTT.

CDR3 coding DNA: TGCAGTGCGCCACAGGGTACCGAGCAGTACTTC. It is translated as CSAPQGTEQYF. The chain has TRBV20-1 and TRBJ2-7; possibly TRBD1 for D (6 bases). The CDR3 is made up of 11 amino acids. V was clipped by 6 bases and J by 6 bases, with 12 bases between them. CDR1 DFQATT and CDR2 SNEGSKA come from the germline V gene (reference sequence).

The chain recombines TRBV28 with TRBJ2-2, with D possibly being TRBD1 (6 bases). With 11 bases removed from V and 1 base from J, the gap between germline ends came to 17 bases. Per the germline V gene, CDR1 is MDHEN and CDR2 is SYDVKM. This CDR3 contains 15 residues. The CDR3 is CACEGVELNTGELFF. The CDR3 coding sequence is TGTGCCTGTGAGGGGGTGGAGCTGAACACCGGGGAGCTGTTTTTT.

This rearrangement joins TRBV29-1 to TRBJ1-2, with a weak D call TRBD1 (6 bases). The germline V and J ends were trimmed by 5 bases and 13 bases, with 14 bases remaining between them. This CDR3 comprises 10 residues. CDR1 and CDR2 (germline): SQVTM, ANQGSEA. The CDR3 is CSVSGTSSTF. CDR3 bases: TGCAGCGTTTCCGGGACATCCTCCACCTTC.

The chain uses TRBV19 and TRBJ1-1; the match to TRBD1 covers 7 bases. Germline V gene data show CDR1 as LNHDA and CDR2 as SQIVND (reference sequence). The V gene end was trimmed by 6 bases and the J gene end by 1 base; junction bases not matched to a gene: 11. The CDR3 has 16 amino acids. The CDR3 DNA follows: TGTGCCAGTAGCGCAAATGCCCCAGGGGGGAACACTGAAGCTTTCTTT. As protein: CASSANAPGGNTEAFF.

V gene TRBV27 combines with J gene TRBJ2-1; tentatively, D is TRBD1 (6 bases). Germline V gene sequence: CDR1 MNHEY, CDR2 SMNVEV (reference sequence). There are 11 residues in the CDR3. The V end was cut by 6 bases, the J end by 9 bases, with 9 bases between. The CDR3 bases are TGTGCCAGCAGCCAGGGGATTGAGCAGTTCTTC. This sequence encodes CASSQGIEQFF.

The chain employs TRBV19 and TRBJ2-1; 7 bases match TRBD2. V lost 10 bases, J lost 8 bases, and 14 bases stayed unmatched. This CDR3 is built from 14 residues. CDR1 and CDR2 from the germline V gene are LNHDA and SQIVND (reference sequence). The CDR3: CATAARETRDEQFF. In nucleotides, the CDR3 is TGTGCCACCGCGGCGCGGGAGACCAGGGATGAGCAGTTCTTC.

The gene calls are TRBV4-3 and TRBJ1-2; 8 bases fit TRBD1. V trimming: 0 bases; J trimming: 2 bases; junction bases outside the gene matches: 2. In germline, CDR1 is LGHNA, CDR2 YSLEER. This CDR3 is built from 15 residues. The CDR3 loop is CASSQDDRGNYGYTF. The CDR3 DNA reads as TGCGCCAGCAGCCAAGATGACAGGGGAAACTATGGCTACACCTTC.

In this sample, this clone turned up once. The rearrangement joins TRBV19 to TRBJ2-1; 10 bases are shared with TRBD1. CDR3 length: 14 amino acids. The V segment lost 6 bases and the J segment 5 bases; nucleotides outside the gene matches: 4. Germline V gene sequence: CDR1 LNHDA, CDR2 SQIVND (reference sequence). The CDR3 DNA reads as TGTGCCAGTAGGGGGACAGGGGAAAACAATGAGCAGTTCTTC. This codes for CASRGTGENNEQFF.

Here the CDR3 DNA reads TGTGCCAGCAGCTTAATTCCAGCGGGAGTGGTAGATACGCAGTATTTT. This codes for CASSLIPAGVVDTQYF. This chain connects TRBV7-3 to TRBJ2-3, with 8 bases that match TRBD2. CDR3 size: 16 residues. Losses at the gene ends were 1 base for V and 5 bases for J; bases not matched to a gene: 8. From germline, CDR1 is SGHTA and CDR2 FQGTGA.

The V and J genes are TRBV27 and TRBJ1-3; 12 bases are shared with TRBD1. Germline V CDR1 and CDR2: MNHEY, SMNVEV (reference sequence). This CDR3 contains 20 residues. The J segment lost 1 base and the V segment lost 5 bases, leaving 15 bases of the junction unmatched. Written as DNA, the CDR3 is TGTGCCAGCAGTCCCCGGGACAGGGGGCGCGGACGTCTTTCTGGAAACACCATATATTTT. It codes for CASSPRDRGRGRLSGNTIYF.

The chain has TRBV5-1 and TRBJ2-7; D is unclear. CDR3 length: 12 residues. The germline V gene has CDR1 SGHRS and CDR2 YFSETQ. V gave up 0 bases and J gave up 2 bases, with 3 bases separating them. The CDR3 loop is CASSLGAYEQYF. In DNA, the CDR3 is TGCGCCAGCAGCTTGGGAGCCTACGAGCAGTACTTC.

This sequence joins TRBV7-2 and TRBJ2-7, with a weak D call TRBD1 (5 bases). Germline-derived CDR1 and CDR2 are SGHTA and FQGNSA. Trimming cost V 1 base and J 2 bases, with 12 bases left between them. The CDR3 extends over 15 amino acids. CDR3: CASSLGPGHPYEQYF. CDR3 in DNA: TGTGCCAGCAGCTTAGGTCCAGGGCATCCCTACGAGCAGTACTTC.

The chain employs TRBV28 and TRBJ2-1, with TRBD2 matching 9 bases. Germline V gene sequence: CDR1 MDHEN, CDR2 SYDVKM. This CDR3 spans 17 amino acids. With V trimmed by 1 base and J by 3 bases, 7 bases remained unmatched. The DNA of the CDR3 is TGTGCCAGCAGTTTATATTGGCCTAGCGGGAACTACAATGAGCAGTTCTTC. It is translated as CASSLYWPSGNYNEQFF.

This chain joins TRBV27 and TRBJ2-7; perhaps TRBD2 as D (5 bases). This CDR3 contains 16 residues. With 5 bases removed from V and 0 bases from J, the gap between germline ends came to 17 bases. Germline V lookup: CDR1 MNHEY, CDR2 SMNVEV (reference sequence). CDR3 sequence (DNA): TGTGCCAGCAGTGTAACGAGGATGGCGGGCTCCTACGAGCAGTACTTC. Encoded protein: CASSVTRMAGSYEQYF.

This chain connects TRBV10-3 to TRBJ1-3, with no clear D. There are 12 residues in the CDR3. Germline-derived CDR1 and CDR2 are ENHRY and SYGVKD. Trimming took 8 bases from V and 0 from J, leaving 5 bases between them. CDR3 sequence reads: CAIGPSGNTIYF. The CDR3 nucleotides are TGTGCCATCGGCCCCTCTGGAAACACCATATATTTT.